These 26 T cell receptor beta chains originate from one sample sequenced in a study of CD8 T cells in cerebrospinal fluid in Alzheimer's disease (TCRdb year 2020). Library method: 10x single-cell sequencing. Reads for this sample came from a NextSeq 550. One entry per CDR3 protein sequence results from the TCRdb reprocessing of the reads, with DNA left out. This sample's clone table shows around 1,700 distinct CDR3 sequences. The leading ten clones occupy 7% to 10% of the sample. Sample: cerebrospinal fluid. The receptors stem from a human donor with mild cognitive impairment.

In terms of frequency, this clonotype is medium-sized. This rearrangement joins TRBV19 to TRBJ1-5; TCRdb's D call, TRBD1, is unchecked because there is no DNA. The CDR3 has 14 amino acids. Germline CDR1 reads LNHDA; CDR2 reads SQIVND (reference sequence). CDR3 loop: CASSTRQGNQPQHF.

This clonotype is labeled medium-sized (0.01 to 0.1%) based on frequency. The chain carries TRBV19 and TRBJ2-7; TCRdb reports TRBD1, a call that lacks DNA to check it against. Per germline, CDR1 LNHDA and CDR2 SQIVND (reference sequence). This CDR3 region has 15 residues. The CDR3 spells CASSTGTGGSDEQYF. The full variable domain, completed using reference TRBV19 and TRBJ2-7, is DGGITQSPKYLFRKEGQNVTLSCEQNLNHDAMYWYRQDPGQGLRLIYYSQIVNDFQKGDIAEGYSVSREKKESFPLTVTSAQKNPTAFYLCASSTGTGGSDEQYFGPGTRLTVT.

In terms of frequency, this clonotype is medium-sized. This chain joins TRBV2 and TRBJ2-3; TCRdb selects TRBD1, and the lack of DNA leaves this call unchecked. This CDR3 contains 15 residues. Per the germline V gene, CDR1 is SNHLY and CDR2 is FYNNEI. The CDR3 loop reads CASSGGGQNTDTQYF. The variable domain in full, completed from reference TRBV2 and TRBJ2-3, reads EPEVTQTPSHQVTQMGQEVILRCVPISNHLYFYWYRQILGQKVEFLVSFYNNEISEKSEIFDDQFSVERPDGSNFTLKIRSTKLEDSAMYFCASSGGGQNTDTQYFGPGTRLTVL.

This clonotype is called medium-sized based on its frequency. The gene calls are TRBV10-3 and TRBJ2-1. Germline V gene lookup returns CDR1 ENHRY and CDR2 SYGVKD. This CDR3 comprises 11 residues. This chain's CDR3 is CAIRIYNEQFF.

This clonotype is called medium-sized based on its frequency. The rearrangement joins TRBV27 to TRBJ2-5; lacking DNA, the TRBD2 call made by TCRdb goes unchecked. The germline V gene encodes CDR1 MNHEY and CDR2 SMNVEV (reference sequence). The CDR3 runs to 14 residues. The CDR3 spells CASSFGGEQETQYF.

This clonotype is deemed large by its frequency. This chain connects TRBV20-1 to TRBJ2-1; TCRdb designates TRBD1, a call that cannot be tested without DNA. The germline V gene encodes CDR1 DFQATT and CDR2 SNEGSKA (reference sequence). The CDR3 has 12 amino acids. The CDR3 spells CSAARWDNEQFF.

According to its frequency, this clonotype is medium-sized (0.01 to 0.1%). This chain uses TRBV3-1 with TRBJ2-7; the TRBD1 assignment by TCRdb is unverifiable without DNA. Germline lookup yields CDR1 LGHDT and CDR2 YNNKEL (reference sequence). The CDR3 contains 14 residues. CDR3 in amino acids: CASSQFLGGNEQYF.

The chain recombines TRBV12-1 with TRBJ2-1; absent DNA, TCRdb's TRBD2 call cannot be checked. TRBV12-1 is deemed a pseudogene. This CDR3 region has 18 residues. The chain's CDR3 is CASSLGLAGVPSYNEQFF.

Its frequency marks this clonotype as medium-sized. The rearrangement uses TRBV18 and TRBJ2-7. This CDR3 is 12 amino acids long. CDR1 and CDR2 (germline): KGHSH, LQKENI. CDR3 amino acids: CASSTNSYEQYF.

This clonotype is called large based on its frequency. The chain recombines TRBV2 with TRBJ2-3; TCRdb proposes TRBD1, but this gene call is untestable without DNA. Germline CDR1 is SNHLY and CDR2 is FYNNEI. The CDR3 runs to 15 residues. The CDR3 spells CASKTTSGGEDTQYF.

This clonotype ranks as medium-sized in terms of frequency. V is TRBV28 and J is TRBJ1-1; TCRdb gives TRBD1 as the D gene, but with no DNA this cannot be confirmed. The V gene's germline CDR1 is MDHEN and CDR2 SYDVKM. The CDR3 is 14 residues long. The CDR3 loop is CASSPGTANTEAFF. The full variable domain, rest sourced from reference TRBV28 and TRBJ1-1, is DVKVTQSSRYLVKRTGEKVFLECVQDMDHENMFWYRQDPGLGLRLIYFSYDVKMKEKGDIPEGYSVSREKKERFSLILESASTNQTSMYLCASSPGTANTEAFFGQGTRLTVV.

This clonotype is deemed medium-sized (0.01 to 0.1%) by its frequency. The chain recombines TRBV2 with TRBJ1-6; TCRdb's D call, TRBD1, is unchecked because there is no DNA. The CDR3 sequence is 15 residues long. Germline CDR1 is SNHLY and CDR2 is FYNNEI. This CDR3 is CASSQQGGRGSPLHF.

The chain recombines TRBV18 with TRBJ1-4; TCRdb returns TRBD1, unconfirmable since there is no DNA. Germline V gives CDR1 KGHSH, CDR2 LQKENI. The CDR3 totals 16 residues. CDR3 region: CASSPPLGDADEKLFF. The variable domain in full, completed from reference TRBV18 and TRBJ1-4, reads NAGVMQNPRHLVRRRGQEARLRCSPMKGHSHVYWYRQLPEEGLKFMVYLQKENIIDESGMPKERFSAEFPKEGPSILRIQQVVRGDSAAYFCASSPPLGDADEKLFFGSGTQLSVL.

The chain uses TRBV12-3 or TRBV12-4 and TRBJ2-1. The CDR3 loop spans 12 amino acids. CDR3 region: CASSLAANEQFF.

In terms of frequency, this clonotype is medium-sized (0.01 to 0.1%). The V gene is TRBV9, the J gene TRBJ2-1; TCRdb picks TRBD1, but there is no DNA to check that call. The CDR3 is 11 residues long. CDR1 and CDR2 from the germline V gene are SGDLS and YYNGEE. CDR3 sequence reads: CASSGRGEQFF.

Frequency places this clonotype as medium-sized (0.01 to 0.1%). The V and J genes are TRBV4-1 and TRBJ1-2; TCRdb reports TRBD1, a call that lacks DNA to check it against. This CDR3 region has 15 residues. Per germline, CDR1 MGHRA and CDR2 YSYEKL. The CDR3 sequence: CASSQRTGLLYGYTF.

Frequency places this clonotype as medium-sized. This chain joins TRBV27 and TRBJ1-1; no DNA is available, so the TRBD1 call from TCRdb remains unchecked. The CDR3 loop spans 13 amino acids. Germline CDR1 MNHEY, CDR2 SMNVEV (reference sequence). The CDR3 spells CASSFSQGTEAFF.

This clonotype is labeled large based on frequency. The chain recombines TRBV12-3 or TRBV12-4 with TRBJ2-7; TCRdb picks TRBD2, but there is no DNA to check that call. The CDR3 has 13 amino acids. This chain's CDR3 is CASSPGPAGEQYF.

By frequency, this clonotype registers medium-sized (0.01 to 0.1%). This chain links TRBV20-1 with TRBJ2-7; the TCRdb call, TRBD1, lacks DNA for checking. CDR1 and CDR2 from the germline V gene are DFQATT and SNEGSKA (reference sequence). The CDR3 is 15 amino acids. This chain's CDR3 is CSARAPSGTGGEQYF.

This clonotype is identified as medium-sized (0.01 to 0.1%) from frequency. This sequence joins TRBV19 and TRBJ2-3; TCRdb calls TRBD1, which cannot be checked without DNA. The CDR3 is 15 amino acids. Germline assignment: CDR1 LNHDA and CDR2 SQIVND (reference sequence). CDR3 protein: CASSPGQGGVNTQYF. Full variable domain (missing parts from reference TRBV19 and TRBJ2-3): DGGITQSPKYLFRKEGQNVTLSCEQNLNHDAMYWYRQDPGQGLRLIYYSQIVNDFQKGDIAEGYSVSREKKESFPLTVTSAQKNPTAFYLCASSPGQGGVNTQYFGPGTRLTVL.

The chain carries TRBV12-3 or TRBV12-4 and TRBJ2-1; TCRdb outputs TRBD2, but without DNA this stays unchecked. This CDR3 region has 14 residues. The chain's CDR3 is CASSGLAGGLEQFF.

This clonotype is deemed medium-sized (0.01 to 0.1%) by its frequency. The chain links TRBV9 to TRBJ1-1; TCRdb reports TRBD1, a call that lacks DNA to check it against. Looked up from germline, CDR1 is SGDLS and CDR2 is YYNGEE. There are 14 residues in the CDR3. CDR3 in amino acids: CASSVVGGNTEAFF.

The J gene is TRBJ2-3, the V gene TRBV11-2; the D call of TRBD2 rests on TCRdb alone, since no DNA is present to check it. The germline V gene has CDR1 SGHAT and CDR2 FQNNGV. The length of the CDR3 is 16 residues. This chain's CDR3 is CASSLVGGGSTDTQYF.

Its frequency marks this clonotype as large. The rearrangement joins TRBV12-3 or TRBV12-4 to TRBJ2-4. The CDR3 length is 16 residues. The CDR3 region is CASSLDHRVAKNIQYF.

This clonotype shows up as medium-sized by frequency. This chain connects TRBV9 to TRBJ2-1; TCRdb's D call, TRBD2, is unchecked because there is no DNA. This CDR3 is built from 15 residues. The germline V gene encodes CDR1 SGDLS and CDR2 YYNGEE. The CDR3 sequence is CASSVAGLVSDEQFF.

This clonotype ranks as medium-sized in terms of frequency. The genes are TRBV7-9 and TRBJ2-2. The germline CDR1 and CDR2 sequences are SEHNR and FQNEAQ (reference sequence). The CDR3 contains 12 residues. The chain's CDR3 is CASSLRVGELFF.